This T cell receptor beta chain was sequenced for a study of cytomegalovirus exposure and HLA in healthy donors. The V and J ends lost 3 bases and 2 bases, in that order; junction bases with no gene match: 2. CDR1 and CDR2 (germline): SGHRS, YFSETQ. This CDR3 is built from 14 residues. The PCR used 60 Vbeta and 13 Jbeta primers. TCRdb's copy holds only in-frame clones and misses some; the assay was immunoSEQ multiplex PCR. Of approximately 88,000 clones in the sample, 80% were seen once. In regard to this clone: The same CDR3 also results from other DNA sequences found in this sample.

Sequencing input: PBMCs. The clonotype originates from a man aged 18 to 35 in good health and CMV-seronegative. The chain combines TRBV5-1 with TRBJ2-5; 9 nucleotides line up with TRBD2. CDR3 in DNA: TGCGCCAGCAGCTCCGGACTAGCGCAAGAGACCCAGTACTTC. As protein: CASSSGLAQETQYF.